This is a list of T cell receptor beta chains from one sample in a study of identifying expanded T cells in peripheral blood. The assay was immunoSEQ multiplex PCR, and TCRdb's table has in-frame clones only and misses some. The data show tens of thousands of clones, around 84% seen once. Source material: blood. Every receptor here comes from a person aged 18 to 75 in good health. Each CDR3 is given with its conserved first and last residue. The D gene is left open where the match is weak. Not all rows give a size; the values are once, few, many and, for expanded clones, a class.

D	size	V	J	CDR3	DNA
-	-	TRBV4-3	TRBJ1-1	CASSFRQGGNTEAFF	TGCGCCAGCAGCTTCCGACAAGGGGGGAACACTGAAGCTTTCTTT
TRBD1	-	TRBV11-2	TRBJ2-5	CASSLVYRGEEETQYF	TGTGCCAGCAGCTTAGTCTACAGGGGGGAAGAAGAGACCCAGTACTTC
-	-	TRBV11-3	TRBJ2-2	CASSPPSGELFF	TGTGCCAGCAGCCCCCCTTCCGGGGAGCTGTTTTTT
TRBD2	-	TRBV27	TRBJ2-5	CASSLGRGQETQYF	TGTGCCAGCAGTTTAGGGCGGGGGCAAGAGACCCAGTACTTC
-	-	TRBV11-2	TRBJ2-2	CASSLDLGDTGELFF	TGTGCCAGCAGCTTAGATCTGGGAGACACCGGGGAGCTGTTTTTT
-	-	TRBV2	TRBJ2-7	CASSEVPGVSGEQYF	TGTGCCAGCAGTGAAGTTCCAGGGGTTTCGGGCGAGCAGTACTTC
-	-	TRBV5-1	TRBJ2-1	CASSLEGVYNEQFF	TGCGCCAGCAGCTTGGAAGGAGTTTACAATGAGCAGTTCTTC
TRBD2	-	TRBV29-1	TRBJ2-1	CTRRERFNEQFF	TGCACCCGGCGGGAGCGGTTCAATGAGCAGTTCTTC
-	-	TRBV7-2	TRBJ2-7	CASSASGSEQYF	TGTGCCAGCAGCGCCTCAGGAAGCGAGCAGTACTTC
TRBD1	once	TRBV5-6	TRBJ1-2	CASSVPGQGHGYTF	TGTGCCAGCAGCGTACCGGGACAGGGTCATGGCTACACCTTC
-	-	TRBV28	TRBJ2-7	CASTGADEQYF	TGTGCCAGCACGGGCGCGGACGAGCAGTACTTC
-	-	TRBV5-6	TRBJ2-5	CASSRILRLKETQYF	TGTGCCAGCAGCAGGATATTGAGGCTGAAAGAGACCCAGTACTTC